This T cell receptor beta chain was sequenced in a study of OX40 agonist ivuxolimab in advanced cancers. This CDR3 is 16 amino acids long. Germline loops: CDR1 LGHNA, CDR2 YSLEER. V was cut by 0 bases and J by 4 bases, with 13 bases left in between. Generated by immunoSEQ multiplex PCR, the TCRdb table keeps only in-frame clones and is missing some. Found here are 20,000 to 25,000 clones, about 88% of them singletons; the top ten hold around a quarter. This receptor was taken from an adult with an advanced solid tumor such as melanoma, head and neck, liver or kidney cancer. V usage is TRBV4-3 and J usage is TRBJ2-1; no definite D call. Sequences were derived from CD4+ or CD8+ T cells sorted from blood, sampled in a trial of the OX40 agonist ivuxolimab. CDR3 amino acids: CASSQDVGSRYNEQFF. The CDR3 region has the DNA TGCGCCAGCAGCCAAGATGTGGGTTCTAGGTACAATGAGCAGTTCTTC.